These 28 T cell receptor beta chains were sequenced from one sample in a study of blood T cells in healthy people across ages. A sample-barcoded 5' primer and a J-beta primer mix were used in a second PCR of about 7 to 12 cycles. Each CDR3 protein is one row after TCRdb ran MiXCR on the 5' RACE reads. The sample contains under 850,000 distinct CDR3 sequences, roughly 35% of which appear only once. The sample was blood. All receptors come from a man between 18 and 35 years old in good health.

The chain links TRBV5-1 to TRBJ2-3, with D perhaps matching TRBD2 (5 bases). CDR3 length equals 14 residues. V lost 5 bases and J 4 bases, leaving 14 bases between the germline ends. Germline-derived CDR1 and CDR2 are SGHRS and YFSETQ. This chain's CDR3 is CASRPGLAADTQYF. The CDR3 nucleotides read TGCGCCAGCAGACCTGGTCTAGCTGCAGATACGCAGTATTTT.

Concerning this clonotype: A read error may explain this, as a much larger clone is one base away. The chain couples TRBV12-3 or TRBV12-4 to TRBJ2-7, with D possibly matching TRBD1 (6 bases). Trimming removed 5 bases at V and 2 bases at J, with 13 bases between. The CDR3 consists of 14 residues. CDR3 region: CASSVEGVPYEQYF. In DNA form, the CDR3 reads TGTGCCAGCAGTGTTGAGGGGGTCCCCTACGAGCAGTACTTC.

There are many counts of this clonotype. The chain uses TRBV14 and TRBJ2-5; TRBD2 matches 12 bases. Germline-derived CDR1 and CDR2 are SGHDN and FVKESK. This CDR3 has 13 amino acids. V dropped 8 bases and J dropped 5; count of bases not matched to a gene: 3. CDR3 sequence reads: CASRTSGVETQYF. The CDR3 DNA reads TGTGCCAGCCGGACTAGCGGGGTTGAGACCCAGTACTTC.

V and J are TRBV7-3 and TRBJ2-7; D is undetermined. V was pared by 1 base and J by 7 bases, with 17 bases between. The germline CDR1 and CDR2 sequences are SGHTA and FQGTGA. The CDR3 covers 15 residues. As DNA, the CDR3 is TGTGCCAGCAGCTTAAGTGGATCCGTGGGAAATGAGCAGTACTTC. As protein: CASSLSGSVGNEQYF.

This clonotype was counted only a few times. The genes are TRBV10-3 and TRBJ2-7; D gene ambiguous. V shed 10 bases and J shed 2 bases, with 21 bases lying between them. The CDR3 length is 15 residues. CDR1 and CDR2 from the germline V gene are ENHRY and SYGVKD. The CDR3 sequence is CATLAERDSPYEQYF. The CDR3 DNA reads TGTGCCACTTTGGCTGAAAGGGATTCGCCCTACGAGCAGTACTTC.

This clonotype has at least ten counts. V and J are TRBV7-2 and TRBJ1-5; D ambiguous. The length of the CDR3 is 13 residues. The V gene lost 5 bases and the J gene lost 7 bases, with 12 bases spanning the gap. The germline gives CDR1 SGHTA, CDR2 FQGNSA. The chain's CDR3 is CASSLPGWQPQHF. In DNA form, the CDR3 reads TGTGCCAGCAGCCTCCCCGGTTGGCAGCCCCAGCATTTT. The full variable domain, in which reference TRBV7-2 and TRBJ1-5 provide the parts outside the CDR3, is GAGVSQSPSNKVTEKGKDVELRCDPISGHTALYWYRQSLGQGLEFLIYFQGNSAPDKSGLPSDRFSAERTGGSVSTLTIQRTQQEDSAVYLCASSLPGWQPQHFGDGTRLSIL.

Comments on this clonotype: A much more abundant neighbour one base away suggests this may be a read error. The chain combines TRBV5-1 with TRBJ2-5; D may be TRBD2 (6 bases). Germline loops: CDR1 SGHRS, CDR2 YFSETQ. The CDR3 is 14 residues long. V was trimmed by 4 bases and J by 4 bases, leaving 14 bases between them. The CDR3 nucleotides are TGCGCCAGCAGCGTGGCCCGAGCGGGAGAGACCCAGTACTTC. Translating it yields CASSVARAGETQYF.

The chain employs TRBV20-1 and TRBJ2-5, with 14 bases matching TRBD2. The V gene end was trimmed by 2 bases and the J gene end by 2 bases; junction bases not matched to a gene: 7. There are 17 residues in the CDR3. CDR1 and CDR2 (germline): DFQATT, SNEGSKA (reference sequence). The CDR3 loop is CSARRLAGGPGQETQYF. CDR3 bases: TGCAGTGCTAGACGACTAGCGGGAGGGCCAGGTCAAGAGACCCAGTACTTC.

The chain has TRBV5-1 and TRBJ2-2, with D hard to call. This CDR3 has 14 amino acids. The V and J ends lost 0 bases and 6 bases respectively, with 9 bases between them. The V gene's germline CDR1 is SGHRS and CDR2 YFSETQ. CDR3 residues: CASSLGSTSGELFF. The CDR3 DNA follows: TGCGCCAGCAGCTTGGGGAGCACCTCCGGGGAGCTGTTTTTT.

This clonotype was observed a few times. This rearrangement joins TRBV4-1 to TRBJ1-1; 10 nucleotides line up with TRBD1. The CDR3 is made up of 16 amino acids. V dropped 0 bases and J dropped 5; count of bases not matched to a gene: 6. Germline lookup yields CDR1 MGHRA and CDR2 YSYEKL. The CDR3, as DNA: TGCGCCAGCAGCCAAGATAGACGGGACAGGGGTACTGAAGCTTTCTTT. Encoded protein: CASSQDRRDRGTEAFF.

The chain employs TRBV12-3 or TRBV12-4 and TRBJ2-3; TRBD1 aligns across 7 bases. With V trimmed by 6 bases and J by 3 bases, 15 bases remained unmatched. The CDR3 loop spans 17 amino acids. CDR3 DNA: TGTGCCAGCAGACACCGTCGGGGAAGGGGGCCAACAGATACGCAGTATTTT. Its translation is CASRHRRGRGPTDTQYF.

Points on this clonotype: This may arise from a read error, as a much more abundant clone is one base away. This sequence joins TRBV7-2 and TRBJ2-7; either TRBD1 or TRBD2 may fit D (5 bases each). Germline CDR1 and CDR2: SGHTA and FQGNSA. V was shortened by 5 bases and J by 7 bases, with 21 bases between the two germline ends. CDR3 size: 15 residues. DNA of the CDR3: TGTGCCAGCAGCGTACTAGTGGGGGTTTACAATGAGCAGTACTTC. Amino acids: CASSVLVGVYNEQYF.

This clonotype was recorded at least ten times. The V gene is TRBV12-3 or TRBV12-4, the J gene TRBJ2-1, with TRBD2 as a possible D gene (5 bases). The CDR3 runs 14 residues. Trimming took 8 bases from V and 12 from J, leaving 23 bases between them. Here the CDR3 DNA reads TGTGCCAGCGCCCCCGGGCTAGCTGGCGGTGTGCAGTTCTTC. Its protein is CASAPGLAGGVQFF.

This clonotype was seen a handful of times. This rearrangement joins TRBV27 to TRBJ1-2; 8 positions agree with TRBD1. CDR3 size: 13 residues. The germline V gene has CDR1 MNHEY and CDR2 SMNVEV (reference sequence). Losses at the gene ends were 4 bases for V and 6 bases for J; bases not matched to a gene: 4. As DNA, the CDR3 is TGTGCCAGCAGTTCACGGACAGGGAATGGCTACACCTTC. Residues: CASSSRTGNGYTF.

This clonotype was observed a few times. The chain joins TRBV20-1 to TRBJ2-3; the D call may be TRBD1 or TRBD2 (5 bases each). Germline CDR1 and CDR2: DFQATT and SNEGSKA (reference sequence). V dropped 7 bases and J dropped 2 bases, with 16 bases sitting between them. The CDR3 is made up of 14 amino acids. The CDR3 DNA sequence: TGCAGTGGTTCGGGACGGCGGTCCACAGATACGCAGTATTTT. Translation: CSGSGRRSTDTQYF.

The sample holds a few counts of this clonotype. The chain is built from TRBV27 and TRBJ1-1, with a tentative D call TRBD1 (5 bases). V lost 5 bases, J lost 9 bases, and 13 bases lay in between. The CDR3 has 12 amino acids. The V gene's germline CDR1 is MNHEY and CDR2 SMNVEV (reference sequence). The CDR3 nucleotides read TGTGCCAGCAGTGGGGGGGTGTCTCAAGCTTTCTTT. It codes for CASSGGVSQAFF.

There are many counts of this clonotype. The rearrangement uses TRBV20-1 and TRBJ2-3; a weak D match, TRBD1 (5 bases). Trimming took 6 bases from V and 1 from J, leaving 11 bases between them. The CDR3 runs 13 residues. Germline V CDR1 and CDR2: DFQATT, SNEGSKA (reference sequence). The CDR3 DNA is TGCAGTGCCACGTTAGGGGGCACAGATACGCAGTATTTT. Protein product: CSATLGGTDTQYF.

The CDR3 coding sequence is TGTGCCAGCCGTAGAGAGGCTAGCGTCCGAAGCACAGATACGCAGTATTTT. It translates to CASRREASVRSTDTQYF. The chain recombines TRBV27 with TRBJ2-3; the D gene is possibly TRBD2 (6 bases). CDR1 and CDR2 (germline): MNHEY, SMNVEV (reference sequence). The CDR3 covers 17 residues. Between the trimmed V and J ends, which lost 8 bases and 0 bases, there was a span of 21 bases.

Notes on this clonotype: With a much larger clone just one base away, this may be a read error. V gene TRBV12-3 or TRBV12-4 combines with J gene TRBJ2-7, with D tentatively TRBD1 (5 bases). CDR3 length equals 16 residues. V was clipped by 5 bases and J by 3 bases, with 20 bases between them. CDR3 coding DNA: TGTGCCAGCAGTCCCAAGGGGCTAGGTTCTATCTACGAGCAGTACTTC. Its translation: CASSPKGLGSIYEQYF.

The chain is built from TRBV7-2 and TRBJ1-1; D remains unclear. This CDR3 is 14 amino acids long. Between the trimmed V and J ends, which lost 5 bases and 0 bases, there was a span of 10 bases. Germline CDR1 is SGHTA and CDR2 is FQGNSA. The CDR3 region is CASSPQSLNTEAFF. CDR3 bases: TGTGCCAGCAGCCCACAGAGTCTGAACACTGAAGCTTTCTTT.

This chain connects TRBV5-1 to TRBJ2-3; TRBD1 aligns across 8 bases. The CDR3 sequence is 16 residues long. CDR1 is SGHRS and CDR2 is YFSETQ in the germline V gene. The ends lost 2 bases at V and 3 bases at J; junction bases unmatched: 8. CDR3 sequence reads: CASSLRQGIGTDTQYF. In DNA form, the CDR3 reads TGCGCCAGCAGCTTACGACAGGGGATAGGGACAGATACGCAGTATTTT.

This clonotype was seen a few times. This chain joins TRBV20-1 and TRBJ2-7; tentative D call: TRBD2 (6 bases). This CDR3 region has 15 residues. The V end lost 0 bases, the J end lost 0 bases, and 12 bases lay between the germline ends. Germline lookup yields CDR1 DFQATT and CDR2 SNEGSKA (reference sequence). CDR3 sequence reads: CSARDGGENSYEQYF. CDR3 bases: TGCAGTGCTAGAGACGGAGGGGAGAACTCCTACGAGCAGTACTTC.

Here the CDR3 reads CASSQDTPYLADRQETQYF. The CDR3 DNA sequence: TGTGCCAGCAGCCAAGATACCCCTTACCTAGCGGACCGACAAGAGACCCAGTACTTC. V usage is TRBV4-2 and J usage is TRBJ2-5, with 7 bases aligning to TRBD2. After removal of 0 bases from V and 2 bases from J, the junction contained 15 bases not matched to a gene. Per the germline V gene, CDR1 is LGHNA and CDR2 is YNFKEQ. This CDR3 is built from 19 residues.

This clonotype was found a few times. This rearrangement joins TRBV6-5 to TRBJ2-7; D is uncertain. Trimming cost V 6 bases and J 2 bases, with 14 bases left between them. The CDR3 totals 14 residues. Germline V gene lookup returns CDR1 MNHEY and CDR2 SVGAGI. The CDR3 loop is CASSPSWRTYEQYF. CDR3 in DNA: TGTGCCAGCAGCCCCAGTTGGCGGACCTACGAGCAGTACTTC.

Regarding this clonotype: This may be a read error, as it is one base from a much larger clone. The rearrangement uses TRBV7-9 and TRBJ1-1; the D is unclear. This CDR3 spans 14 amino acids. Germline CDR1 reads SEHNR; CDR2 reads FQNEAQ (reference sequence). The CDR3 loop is CASSLGQMNAEAFF. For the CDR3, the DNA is TGTGCCAGCAGCTTAGGTCAGATGAACGCTGAAGCTTTCTTT.

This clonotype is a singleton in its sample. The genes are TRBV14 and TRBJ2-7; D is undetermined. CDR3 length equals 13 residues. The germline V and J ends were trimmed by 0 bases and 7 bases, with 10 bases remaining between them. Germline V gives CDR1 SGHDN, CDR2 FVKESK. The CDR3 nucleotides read TGTGCCAGCAGCCAAGATATGTACAATGAGCAGTACTTC. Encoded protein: CASSQDMYNEQYF.

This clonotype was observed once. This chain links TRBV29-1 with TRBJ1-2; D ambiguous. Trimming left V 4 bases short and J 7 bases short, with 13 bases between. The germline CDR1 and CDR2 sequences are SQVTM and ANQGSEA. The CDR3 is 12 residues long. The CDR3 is CSVGDPGLGYTF. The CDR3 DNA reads TGCAGCGTTGGTGACCCGGGCCTTGGCTACACCTTC.

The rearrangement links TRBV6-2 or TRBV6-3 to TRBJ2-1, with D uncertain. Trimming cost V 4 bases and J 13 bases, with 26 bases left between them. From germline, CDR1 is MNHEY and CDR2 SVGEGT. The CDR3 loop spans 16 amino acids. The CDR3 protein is CASSFQPGQRQETQFF. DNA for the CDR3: TGTGCCAGCAGTTTTCAACCGGGCCAACGGCAAGAGACCCAGTTCTTC.